This T cell receptor (beta chain) was documented in a study of OX40 agonist ivuxolimab in advanced cancers. Overall study: Aged roughly 23 to 90 with a mean of approximately 60 years, they were 82.7% male. Under the entry rules, prior anti-PD-1, anti-PD-L1 or anti-CTLA-4 therapy was allowed, and around 36% had some.

With V trimmed by 4 bases and J by 0 bases, 2 bases remained unmatched. This CDR3 is 14 amino acids long. Per the germline V gene, CDR1 is LNHDA and CDR2 is SQIVND (reference sequence). Measured with immunoSEQ multiplex PCR; TCRdb has only the in-frame clones, and not every one. The sample has about 150,000 clones; around 94% are singletons. The chain recombines TRBV19 with TRBJ2-7, with 8 bases identical to TRBD1. The sample consisted of CD4+ or CD8+ T cells sorted from blood, taken in a trial of the OX40 agonist ivuxolimab. The receptor comes from an adult with an advanced solid tumor such as melanoma, head and neck, liver or kidney cancer. The chain's CDR3 is CASSRQGSSYEQYF. CDR3 coding DNA: TGTGCCAGTAGTAGACAGGGGAGCTCCTACGAGCAGTACTTC. The variable domain in full, with the rest retrieved from reference TRBV19 and TRBJ2-7, is DGGITQSPKYLFRKEGQNVTLSCEQNLNHDAMYWYRQDPGQGLRLIYYSQIVNDFQKGDIAEGYSVSREKKESFPLTVTSAQKNPTAFYLCASSRQGSSYEQYFGPGTRLTVT.